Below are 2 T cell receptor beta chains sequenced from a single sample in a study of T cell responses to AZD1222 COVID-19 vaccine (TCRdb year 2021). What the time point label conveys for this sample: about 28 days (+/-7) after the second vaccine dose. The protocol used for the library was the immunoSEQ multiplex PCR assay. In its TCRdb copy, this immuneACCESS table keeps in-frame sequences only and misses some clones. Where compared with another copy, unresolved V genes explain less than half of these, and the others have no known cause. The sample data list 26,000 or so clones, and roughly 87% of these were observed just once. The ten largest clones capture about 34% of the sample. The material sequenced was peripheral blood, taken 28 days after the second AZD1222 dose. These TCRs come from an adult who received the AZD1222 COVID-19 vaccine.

DNA of the CDR3: TGCGCCAGCAGCGAGAGCGGGAGATCTCCCAATGAGCAGTTCTTC. Encoded protein: CASSESGRSPNEQFF. J is TRBJ2-1 and V is TRBV5-1; 8 bases fit TRBD2. This CDR3 comprises 15 residues. In germline, CDR1 is SGHRS, CDR2 YFSETQ. The ends lost 4 bases at V and 6 bases at J; junction bases unmatched: 9.

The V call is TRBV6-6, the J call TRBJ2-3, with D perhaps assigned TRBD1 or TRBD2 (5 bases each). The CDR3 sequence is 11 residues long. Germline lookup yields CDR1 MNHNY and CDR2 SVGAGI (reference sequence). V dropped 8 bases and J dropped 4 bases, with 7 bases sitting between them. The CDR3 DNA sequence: TGTGCCAGCGGGACCTCAGATACGCAGTATTTT. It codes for CASGTSDTQYF.